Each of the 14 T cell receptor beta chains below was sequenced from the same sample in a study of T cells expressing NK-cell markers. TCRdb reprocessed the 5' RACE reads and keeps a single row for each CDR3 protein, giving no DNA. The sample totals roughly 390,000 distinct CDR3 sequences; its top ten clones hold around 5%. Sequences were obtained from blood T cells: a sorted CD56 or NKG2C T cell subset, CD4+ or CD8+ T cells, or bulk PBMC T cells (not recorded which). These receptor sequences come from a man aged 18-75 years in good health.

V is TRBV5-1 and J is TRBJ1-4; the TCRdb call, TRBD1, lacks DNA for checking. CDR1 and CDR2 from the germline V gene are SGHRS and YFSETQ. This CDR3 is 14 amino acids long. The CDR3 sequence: CASSSGQFNEKLFF.

CDR3 sequence reads: CASSARQRTTSTGELFF. The rearrangement joins TRBV6-1 to TRBJ2-2; as DNA is missing, the TRBD1 call by TCRdb cannot be tested. This CDR3 region has 17 residues. CDR1 MNHNS and CDR2 SASEGT come from the germline V gene.

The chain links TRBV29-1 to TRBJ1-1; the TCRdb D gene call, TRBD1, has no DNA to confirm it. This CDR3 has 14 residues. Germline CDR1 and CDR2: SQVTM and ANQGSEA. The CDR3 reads CSVDLGILNTEAFF.

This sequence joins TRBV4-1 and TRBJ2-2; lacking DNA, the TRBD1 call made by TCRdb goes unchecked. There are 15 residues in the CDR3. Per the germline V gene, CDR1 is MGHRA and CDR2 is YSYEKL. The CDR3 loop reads CASRPRGWNTGELFF.

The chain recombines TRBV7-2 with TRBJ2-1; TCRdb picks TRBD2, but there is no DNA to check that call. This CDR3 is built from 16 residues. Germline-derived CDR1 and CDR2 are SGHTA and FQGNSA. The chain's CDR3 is CASSARLAGGPYEQFF.

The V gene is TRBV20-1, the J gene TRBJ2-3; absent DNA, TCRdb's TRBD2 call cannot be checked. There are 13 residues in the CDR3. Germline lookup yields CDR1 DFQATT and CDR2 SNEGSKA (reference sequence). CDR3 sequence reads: CSAAEGFTDTQYF.

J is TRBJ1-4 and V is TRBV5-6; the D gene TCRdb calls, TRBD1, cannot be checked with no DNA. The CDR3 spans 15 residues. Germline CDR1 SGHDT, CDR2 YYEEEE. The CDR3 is CASSSEDRGNEKLFF.

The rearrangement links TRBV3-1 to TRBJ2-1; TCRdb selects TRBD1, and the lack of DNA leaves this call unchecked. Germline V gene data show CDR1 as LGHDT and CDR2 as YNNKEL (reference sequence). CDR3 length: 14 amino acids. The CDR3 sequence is CASSRGDVYNEQFF.

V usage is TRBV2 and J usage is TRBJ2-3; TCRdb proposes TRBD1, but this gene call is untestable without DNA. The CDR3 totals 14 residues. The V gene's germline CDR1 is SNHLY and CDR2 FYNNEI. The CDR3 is CASTRRTLADTQYF. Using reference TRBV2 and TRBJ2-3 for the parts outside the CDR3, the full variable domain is EPEVTQTPSHQVTQMGQEVILRCVPISNHLYFYWYRQILGQKVEFLVSFYNNEISEKSEIFDDQFSVERPDGSNFTLKIRSTKLEDSAMYFCASTRRTLADTQYFGPGTRLTVL.

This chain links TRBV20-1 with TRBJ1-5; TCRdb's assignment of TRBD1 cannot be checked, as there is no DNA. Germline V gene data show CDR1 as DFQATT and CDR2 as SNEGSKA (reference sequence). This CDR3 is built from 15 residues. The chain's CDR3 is CSAGMGHHSNQPQHF.

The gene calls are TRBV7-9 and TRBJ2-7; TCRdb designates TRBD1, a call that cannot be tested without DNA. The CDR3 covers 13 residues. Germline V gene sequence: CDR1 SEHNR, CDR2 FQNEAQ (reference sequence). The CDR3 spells CASSFPVLGEQYF.

The CDR3 reads CASRLQASGYNEQFF. The chain couples TRBV6-2 or TRBV6-3 to TRBJ2-1. CDR1 is MNHEY and CDR2 is SVGEGT in the germline V gene. CDR3 length: 15 residues.

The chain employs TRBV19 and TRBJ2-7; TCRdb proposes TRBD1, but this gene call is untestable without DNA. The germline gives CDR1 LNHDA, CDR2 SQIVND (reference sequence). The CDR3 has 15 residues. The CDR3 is CASSTATGPMGEQYF.

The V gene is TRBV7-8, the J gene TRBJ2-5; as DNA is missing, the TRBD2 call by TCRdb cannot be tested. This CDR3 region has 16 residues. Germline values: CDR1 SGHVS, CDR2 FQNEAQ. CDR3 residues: CASSRQSSGGQETQYF.